This T cell receptor beta chain was profiled in a study of T cell responses to AZD1222 COVID-19 vaccine. General study findings and limits: Regions 160-218 and 743-854 held dominance among vaccine-associated CD4 TCRs, which spanned spike. There were mostly white British donors and more females than males, and clonal diversity was possibly underestimated.

Germline V gene lookup returns CDR1 LNHDA and CDR2 SQIVND (reference sequence). J lost 5 bases, V lost 5 bases, and 6 bases had no gene match. The CDR3 contains 15 residues. The repertoire was sequenced with immunoSEQ multiplex PCR; TCRdb's copy has only in-frame clones and lacks some. The sample holds 110,000 or so clones, around 84% seen once. With respect to this clone: As yet, its antigen is unknown.

The sequencing used peripheral blood, collected 28 days after the second AZD1222 dose. The sequence was collected from an adult who received the AZD1222 COVID-19 vaccine. The V call is TRBV19, the J call TRBJ1-6; 7 nucleotides agree with TRBD1. CDR3 amino acids: CASSLGGLDNSPLHF. The CDR3 DNA follows: TGTGCCAGTAGTCTAGGGGGCTTGGATAATTCACCCCTCCACTTT.